This TCR beta chain comes out of a study of PD-1 blockade in classical Hodgkin lymphoma. Assay: immunoSEQ multiplex PCR; the TCRdb copy retains only in-frame clones and omits some. The top ten hold roughly 9.8% of the sample, which has approximately 160,000 clones, approximately 72% seen once. Comment on this clone: Its target is not known.

In germline, CDR1 is MNHEY, CDR2 SVGAGI. V dropped 5 bases and J dropped 5 bases, with 7 bases sitting between them. The CDR3 totals 11 residues. Relapse was seen in all patients after autologous stem cell transplantation, and brentuximab vedotin exposure was variable. The best responses consisted of complete response, partial response or progressive disease. Study-level results: CD8+ TCR diversity did not rise significantly by C4D1, unlike CD4+. Newly diagnosed patients reportedly trailed healthy donors in baseline TCR diversity. Excluded were patients who started nivolumab under 1 year after ASCT, a group that had lower diversity.

The source of this sequence is a human donor with classical Hodgkin lymphoma. The chain combines TRBV6-5 with TRBJ2-7; tentatively, D is TRBD2 (6 bases). The sample here was peripheral blood mononuclear cells (PBMCs), taken before the second cycle of nivolumab. CDR3 amino acids: CASSRGNEQYF. In nucleotides, the CDR3 is TGTGCCAGCAGTCGGGGGAACGAGCAGTACTTC.